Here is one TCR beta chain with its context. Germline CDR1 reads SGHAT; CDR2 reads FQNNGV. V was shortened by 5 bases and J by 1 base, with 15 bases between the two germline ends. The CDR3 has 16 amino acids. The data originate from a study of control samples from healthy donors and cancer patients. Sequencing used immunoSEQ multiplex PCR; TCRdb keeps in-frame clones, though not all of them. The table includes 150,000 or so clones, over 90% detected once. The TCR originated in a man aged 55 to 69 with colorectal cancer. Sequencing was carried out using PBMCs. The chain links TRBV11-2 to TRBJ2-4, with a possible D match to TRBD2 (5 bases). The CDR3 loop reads CASSPREGSAKNIQYF. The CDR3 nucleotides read TGTGCCAGCAGCCCCCGAGAGGGTTCTGCCAAAAACATTCAGTACTTC.